The clone carrying this T cell receptor (beta chain) came up a few times. The record originates from a study of cytomegalovirus exposure and HLA in healthy donors. Germline-derived CDR1 and CDR2 are SGHKS and YYEKEE (reference sequence). Trimming cost V 4 bases and J 2 bases; bases outside gene matches: 5. The CDR3 runs to 17 residues. It was with 60 Vbeta and 13 Jbeta primers that the PCR ran. Assay used: immunoSEQ multiplex PCR; TCRdb lists only in-frame clones, some missing. Of fewer than 150,000 clones in the sample, more than 70% were seen once. This TCR came from a woman between 45 and 65 years old in good health and CMV-seronegative. Sequencing used PBMCs. The chain links TRBV5-5 to TRBJ2-3, with 15 bases matching TRBD2. The CDR3 nucleotides read TGTGCCAGCAGCCCGGGACTAGCGGGGGGCCTCACAGATACGCAGTATTTT. This codes for CASSPGLAGGLTDTQYF.